This is a list of T cell receptor beta chains from one sample in a study of identical twins. TCRdb analysed the 5' RACE reads with MiXCR anew, one entry per CDR3 protein. The table lists around 470,000 distinct CDR3 sequences, 13% to 15% of them singletons, with roughly 0.56% in the top ten. The sample was also linked to a second study, of yellow fever vaccine responses in identical twins.

What was sequenced was CD4+ T cells sorted from blood. These receptors were obtained from a woman aged 18-30 years in good health. The CDR3 runs from the conserved cysteine through the conserved F or W. A D gene is named only where the DNA matches it firmly. Size is omitted from some rows. Given values are once, few, many or a class for expanded clones.

v_call: TRBV24-1; clone_size: many; d_call: TRBD1; j_call: TRBJ2-5; cdr3_nt: TGTGCCACCAGTGATCCCGGACAGGGCGAGACCCAGTACTTC; cdr3_aa: CATSDPGQGETQYF
v_call: TRBV13; clone_size: -; d_call: -; j_call: TRBJ2-7; cdr3_nt: TGTGCCAGCAGCTTAGGCGGGCGGACCGCCTACGAGCAGTACTTC; cdr3_aa: CASSLGGRTAYEQYF
v_call: TRBV2; clone_size: -; d_call: TRBD1; j_call: TRBJ2-2; cdr3_nt: TGTGCCAGCGGGTCGGTCGCGGCCCCCCAGGGGGTCGGGGAGCTGTTTTTT; cdr3_aa: CASGSVAAPQGVGELFF
v_call: TRBV7-9; clone_size: -; d_call: -; j_call: TRBJ2-3; cdr3_nt: TGTGCCAGGGGGAGTCAGTCAGATACGCAGTATTTT; cdr3_aa: CARGSQSDTQYF
v_call: TRBV20-1; clone_size: -; d_call: -; j_call: TRBJ2-7; cdr3_nt: TGCAGTGCTAGAGATCGTTATTGGGGTAACTACGAGCAGTACTTC; cdr3_aa: CSARDRYWGNYEQYF
v_call: TRBV12-3/TRBV12-4; clone_size: many; d_call: -; j_call: TRBJ1-5; cdr3_nt: TGTGCCAGCAGTTTAGGCATGAGGGGGTTTAGGAATCAGCCCCAGCATTTT; cdr3_aa: CASSLGMRGFRNQPQHF
v_call: TRBV12-3/TRBV12-4; clone_size: many; d_call: -; j_call: TRBJ1-1; cdr3_nt: TGTGCCAGCAGTTACAGGGTGAACACTGAAGCTTTCTTT; cdr3_aa: CASSYRVNTEAFF
v_call: TRBV30; clone_size: -; d_call: -; j_call: TRBJ2-3; cdr3_nt: TGTGCCTGGAGTGTATGGAGTGTAGGCACAGATACGCAGTATTTT; cdr3_aa: CAWSVWSVGTDTQYF
v_call: TRBV6-1; clone_size: -; d_call: -; j_call: TRBJ2-5; cdr3_nt: TGTGCCAGCAGTCAAGACGCGGCGGAGACCCAGTACTTC; cdr3_aa: CASSQDAAETQYF
v_call: TRBV5-1; clone_size: -; d_call: -; j_call: TRBJ2-7; cdr3_nt: TGCGCCAGCAGTGTTGACCCACCTCCACGGGGGACCGAGCAGTACTTC; cdr3_aa: CASSVDPPPRGTEQYF
v_call: TRBV3-1; clone_size: many; d_call: -; j_call: TRBJ2-3; cdr3_nt: TGTGCCAGCAATGGGCGGTATACAGATACGCAGTATTTT; cdr3_aa: CASNGRYTDTQYF
v_call: TRBV30; clone_size: -; d_call: -; j_call: TRBJ1-3; cdr3_nt: TGTGCCTGTGAAACAGGAAACACCATATATTTT; cdr3_aa: CACETGNTIYF
v_call: TRBV5-1; clone_size: few; d_call: TRBD2; j_call: TRBJ2-5; cdr3_nt: TGCGCCACCAGACGGACTAGCGGACCCCCAGGGACCCAGTACTTC; cdr3_aa: CATRRTSGPPGTQYF
v_call: TRBV7-3; clone_size: -; d_call: -; j_call: TRBJ2-3; cdr3_nt: TGTGCCAGCAGCTTATTTGGGTGGGATACGCAGTATTTT; cdr3_aa: CASSLFGWDTQYF
v_call: TRBV5-1; clone_size: few; d_call: -; j_call: TRBJ2-2; cdr3_nt: TGCGCCAGCAGCTTGGGAAGGGCTGACACCGGGGAGCTGTTTTTT; cdr3_aa: CASSLGRADTGELFF
v_call: TRBV7-2; clone_size: few; d_call: TRBD2; j_call: TRBJ2-7; cdr3_nt: TGTGCCAGCAGCTGGACTAGCGGGGACTACGAGCAGTACTTC; cdr3_aa: CASSWTSGDYEQYF
v_call: TRBV29-1; clone_size: -; d_call: TRBD2; j_call: TRBJ2-7; cdr3_nt: TGCAGCGTACAGGGCCTAGCGGGAGAAAGGCCCTACGAGCAGTACTTC; cdr3_aa: CSVQGLAGERPYEQYF
v_call: TRBV5-1; clone_size: -; d_call: -; j_call: TRBJ1-4; cdr3_nt: TGCGCCAGCAGCACGGAACGGGGTGAAAAACTGTTTTTT; cdr3_aa: CASSTERGEKLFF